These 23 T cell receptor beta chains were sequenced from one sample in a study of blood T cell repertoires in COVID-19. Using immunoSEQ multiplex PCR, the repertoire was profiled, and TCRdb retains in-frame clones only, with some absent. Altogether 65,000 to 85,000 clones are present, about three quarters being singletons, with the ten largest covering less than 7.5%. Sequencing used peripheral blood. These receptors came from a man between 45 and 60 years old with active or convalescent COVID-19.

CDR3 DNA sequence: TGTGCCTGCCATGCGGGGGCGCGAGACCCCTACGAGCAGTACTTC. Its protein product is CACHAGARDPYEQYF. The chain joins TRBV6-6 to TRBJ2-7; weak D call: TRBD2 (7 bases). From germline, CDR1 is MNHNY and CDR2 SVGAGI (reference sequence). The CDR3 spans 15 residues. V lost 11 bases, J lost 2 bases, and 22 bases lay in between.

The genes are TRBV11-2 and TRBJ1-5, with unresolved D. With 5 bases removed from V and 3 bases from J, the gap between germline ends came to 8 bases. The length of the CDR3 is 13 residues. The germline V gene has CDR1 SGHAT and CDR2 FQNNGV. The CDR3 loop is CASSRSDNQPQHF. The CDR3, as DNA: TGTGCCAGCAGCAGAAGCGACAATCAGCCCCAGCATTTT.

The chain couples TRBV4-3 to TRBJ2-7, with TRBD2 as a possible D gene (5 bases). The germline CDR1 and CDR2 sequences are LGHNA and YSLEER. The V end lost 1 base, the J end lost 6 bases, and 7 bases lay between the germline ends. CDR3 length: 12 residues. Here the CDR3 reads CASSQGGGEQYF. In DNA form, the CDR3 reads TGCGCCAGCAGCCAAGGAGGAGGCGAGCAGTACTTC.

This sequence joins TRBV12-3 or TRBV12-4 and TRBJ2-1, with 8 positions matching TRBD2. The J segment lost 8 bases and the V segment lost 5 bases, leaving 5 bases of the junction unmatched. CDR3 length equals 13 residues. The CDR3 bases are TGTGCCAGCAGTACGGGACTAGTGGATGAGCAGTTCTTC. Encoded protein: CASSTGLVDEQFF.

The V call is TRBV18, the J call TRBJ1-1; D is unresolved. V was clipped by 6 bases and J by 5 bases, with 13 bases between them. This CDR3 comprises 13 residues. Germline assignment: CDR1 KGHSH and CDR2 LQKENI. The CDR3 sequence is CASSTQVRTEAFF. The CDR3 coding sequence is TGTGCCAGCTCCACTCAAGTGAGGACTGAAGCTTTCTTT.

CDR3 nucleotide sequence: TGCGCCAGCAGCTTCGAGGGGGACAGGTTCAATGAAAAACTGTTTTTT. Translating gives CASSFEGDRFNEKLFF. The chain carries TRBV5-1 and TRBJ1-4; TRBD1 matches at 8 bases. The CDR3 runs 16 residues. Germline V lookup: CDR1 SGHRS, CDR2 YFSETQ. Trimming cost V 2 bases and J 5 bases; bases outside gene matches: 8.

A few counts support this clone. This chain joins TRBV7-9 and TRBJ1-1; D unresolved. Germline CDR1 SEHNR, CDR2 FQNEAQ (reference sequence). The CDR3 covers 11 residues. Trimming left V 1 base short and J 10 bases short, with 7 bases between. CDR3 bases: TGTGCCAGCAGCTTAGGGGAGGGAGCTTTCTTT. Amino acids: CASSLGEGAFF.

This chain's CDR3 is CAWRPIGQLNTEAFF. The CDR3 coding sequence is TGTGCCTGGAGGCCTATCGGACAATTGAACACTGAAGCTTTCTTT. The gene calls are TRBV30 and TRBJ1-1; the D gene is possibly TRBD1 (5 bases). V was shortened by 3 bases and J by 0 bases, with 14 bases between the two germline ends. The CDR3 is 15 residues long. CDR1 and CDR2 (germline): GTSNPN, SVGIG (reference sequence).

The genes are TRBV5-1 and TRBJ1-6; the D is unclear. The CDR3 consists of 14 residues. Trimming stripped 0 bases from V and 10 bases from J, with 11 bases between. Germline V gene sequence: CDR1 SGHRS, CDR2 YFSETQ. CDR3 in amino acids: CASSLGGSESPLHF. For the CDR3, the DNA is TGCGCCAGCAGCTTGGGTGGTTCAGAATCACCCCTCCACTTT.

The chain employs TRBV3-1 (or the pseudogene TRBV3-2) and TRBJ1-5, with D perhaps matching TRBD1 (5 bases). V lost 4 bases to trimming and J lost 0 bases, with 10 bases between them. CDR3 length equals 15 residues. Germline assignment: CDR1 LGHDT and CDR2 YNNKEL (reference sequence). The CDR3 DNA reads as TGTGCCAGCAGCCCGGAGGGGTATAGCAATCAGCCCCAGCATTTT. As protein: CASSPEGYSNQPQHF.

The chain employs TRBV14 and TRBJ1-2; TRBD1 aligns across 11 bases. Trimming at V came to 0 bases and at J to 7 bases, leaving 10 bases not matched to a gene. This CDR3 comprises 17 residues. CDR1 is SGHDN, CDR2 FVKESK, per germline. The CDR3 protein is CASSQETSSGTGGGYTF. For the CDR3, the DNA is TGTGCCAGCAGCCAAGAGACTTCAAGCGGGACAGGGGGTGGCTACACCTTC.

The J gene is TRBJ2-5, the V gene TRBV6-5, with a tentative D call TRBD2 (5 bases). V was shortened by 2 bases and J by 2 bases, with 12 bases between the two germline ends. Germline lookup yields CDR1 MNHEY and CDR2 SVGAGI. There are 15 residues in the CDR3. The CDR3 is CASSYGAAPQETQYF. DNA of the CDR3: TGTGCCAGCAGTTACGGAGCGGCGCCTCAAGAGACCCAGTACTTC.

This clone was counted ten times or more. The rearrangement uses TRBV30 and TRBJ1-1; tentatively, D is TRBD1 (5 bases). The CDR3 contains 11 residues. In germline, CDR1 is GTSNPN, CDR2 SVGIG (reference sequence). The V and J ends lost 1 base and 8 bases respectively, with 8 bases between them. For the CDR3, the DNA is TGTGCCTGGAGTGAGGGGTACGAAGCTTTCTTT. It codes for CAWSEGYEAFF.

This clone has just a few counts. The chain is built from TRBV5-6 and TRBJ1-6; 9 bases align to TRBD1. V lost 1 base and J lost 7; bases outside the gene matches: 3. Germline V gene data show CDR1 as SGHDT and CDR2 as YYEEEE. This CDR3 spans 15 amino acids. Here the CDR3 reads CASSLSGTGNSPLHF. The DNA for the CDR3 is TGTGCCAGCAGCTTGTCGGGGACAGGGAATTCACCCCTCCACTTT.

The CDR3 region is CASSSRGGEKLFF. The CDR3 DNA reads TGTGCCAGCAGCTCCCGTGGGGGGGAAAAACTGTTTTTT. The V call is TRBV7-9, the J call TRBJ1-4, with a weak D call TRBD1 (5 bases). Between the trimmed V and J ends, which lost 4 bases and 8 bases, there was a span of 11 bases. The CDR3 consists of 13 residues. Per the germline V gene, CDR1 is SEHNR and CDR2 is FQNEAQ (reference sequence).

Written as DNA, the CDR3 is TGTGCCAGCAGCTCGTTAAAGCGGACCCCATCTAACTATGGCTACACCTTC. Translating gives CASSSLKRTPSNYGYTF. The V call is TRBV11-2, the J call TRBJ1-2, with D unclear. Trimming left V 4 bases short and J 0 bases short, with 18 bases between. The CDR3 is made up of 17 amino acids. Per germline, CDR1 SGHAT and CDR2 FQNNGV.

This clone has just a few counts. The J gene is TRBJ2-2, the V gene TRBV5-4, with 10 bases identical to TRBD1. The CDR3 runs to 16 residues. Germline CDR1 and CDR2: SGHNT and YYREEE (reference sequence). Losses at the gene ends were 5 bases for V and 5 bases for J; bases not matched to a gene: 9. The CDR3 coding sequence is TGTGCCAGCAGGATACGGGACAGGGGATCTACCGGGGAGCTGTTTTTT. Translating gives CASRIRDRGSTGELFF.

This clone was picked up a small number of times. The V gene is TRBV27, the J gene TRBJ1-2, with 8 bases aligning to TRBD1. V lost 2 bases, J lost 4 bases, and 6 bases stayed unmatched. CDR1 and CDR2 from the germline V gene are MNHEY and SMNVEV (reference sequence). The CDR3 covers 15 residues. CDR3 sequence reads: CASSLRAGTGYGYTF. The CDR3 nucleotides are TGTGCCAGCAGTTTAAGGGCCGGGACAGGCTATGGCTACACCTTC.

This sequence joins TRBV5-8 and TRBJ1-1; 8 positions match TRBD1. This CDR3 comprises 15 residues. Germline V gives CDR1 SGHTS, CDR2 YDEGEE. V was pared by 3 bases and J by 1 base, with 5 bases of the junction left unmatched. The CDR3 sequence is CASSSGQGANTEAFF. CDR3 nucleotide sequence: TGTGCCAGCAGCTCGGGCCAGGGGGCGAACACTGAAGCTTTCTTT.

The rearrangement links TRBV18 to TRBJ1-6, with D uncertain. The CDR3 extends over 15 amino acids. Germline V CDR1 and CDR2: KGHSH, LQKENI. The V and J ends lost 3 bases and 6 bases respectively, with 12 bases between them. The CDR3 is CASSPTGERNSPLHF. The CDR3 DNA reads TGTGCCAGCTCACCTACCGGGGAACGTAATTCACCCCTCCACTTT.

The chain joins TRBV9 to TRBJ2-2, with 12 bases fitting TRBD2. After removal of 0 bases from V and 14 bases from J, the junction contained 17 bases not matched to a gene. CDR3 size: 18 residues. Per germline, CDR1 SGDLS and CDR2 YYNGEE. The CDR3 here is CASSVGPPSTSGGSDLFF. CDR3 sequence (DNA): TGTGCCAGCAGCGTAGGTCCCCCATCAACTAGCGGGGGGTCCGATCTGTTTTTT.

This clone has only one observation. The CDR3 spells CASSPRGRSSYEQYF. The DNA of the CDR3 is TGCGCCAGCAGCCCCAGGGGCCGGAGCTCCTACGAGCAGTACTTC. The rearrangement links TRBV4-3 to TRBJ2-7; D might be TRBD1 (6 bases). With 4 bases removed from V and 0 bases from J, the gap between germline ends came to 13 bases. The CDR3 loop spans 15 amino acids. Germline CDR1 and CDR2: LGHNA and YSLEER.

This clone was counted between two and nine times. The J gene is TRBJ1-5, the V gene TRBV6-2 or TRBV6-3; 7 bases line up with TRBD1. The ends lost 2 bases at V and 4 bases at J; junction bases unmatched: 5. The CDR3 contains 15 residues. The germline V gene encodes CDR1 MNHEY and CDR2 SVGEGT. The CDR3 loop is CASSYPGQPNQPQHF. For the CDR3, the DNA is TGTGCCAGCAGTTACCCGGGACAGCCAAATCAGCCCCAGCATTTT.